These 29 T cell receptor beta chains originate from one sample sequenced in a study of blood T cells in healthy people across ages. PCR was performed a second time for roughly 7 to 12 cycles using a sample-barcoded 5' primer and a J-beta primer mix. TCRdb redid the calling of the 5' RACE reads with MiXCR, one entry per CDR3 protein. Seen here are 450,000 to 600,000 distinct CDR3 sequences, about 27% observed once, and the top ten hold 3.6%. This same sample was also taken into another study, of T cells of mothers and their children.

The sequenced sample consisted of blood. Source of these receptors: a boy aged 2 to 10 in good health.

The V and J genes are TRBV24-1 and TRBJ1-2; D unclear. Germline CDR1 is KGHDR and CDR2 is SFDVKD. Trimming took 1 base from V and 1 from J, leaving 6 bases between them. This CDR3 has 14 residues. The CDR3 bases are TGTGCCACCAGTGATTTCACGGTTAACTATGGCTACACCTTC. The encoded protein is CATSDFTVNYGYTF.

The V gene is TRBV5-1, the J gene TRBJ2-5; tentatively, D is TRBD1 (6 bases). The J call may be mistaken, given a closer DNA end match to TRBJ2-7. This CDR3 is 15 amino acids long. The germline V gene has CDR1 SGHRS and CDR2 YFSETQ. Here the CDR3 DNA reads TGCGCCAGCAGTCTCGGACAGACGAGCTCCTACGAGCAGTACTTC. It translates to CASSLGQTSSYEQYF.

The chain combines TRBV2 with TRBJ1-4; a possible D gene is TRBD1 (6 bases). Looked up from germline, CDR1 is SNHLY and CDR2 is FYNNEI. The CDR3 runs to 13 residues. Trimming shortened V by 7 bases and J by 8 bases, and 14 bases separated the two germline ends. In DNA form, the CDR3 reads TGTGCCAGCAAGCGGGACAATCAAGAAAAACTGTTTTTT. Translating it yields CASKRDNQEKLFF.

The rearrangement joins TRBV12-3 or TRBV12-4 to TRBJ1-1, with D perhaps matching TRBD1 (6 bases). The CDR3 consists of 16 residues. With 5 bases removed from V and 2 bases from J, the gap between germline ends came to 18 bases. The chain's CDR3 is CASSPLQGLLNTEAFF. CDR3 nucleotides: TGTGCCAGCAGTCCCCTACAGGGCCTGCTAAACACTGAAGCTTTCTTT.

This clonotype has a handful of counts. The chain carries TRBV3-1 and TRBJ1-5; D unresolved. From germline, CDR1 is LGHDT and CDR2 YNNKEL (reference sequence). This CDR3 comprises 16 residues. V lost 4 bases, J lost 0 bases, and 13 bases lay in between. The CDR3 DNA follows: TGTGCCAGCAGCCCCGGACTCAGCATTAGCAATCAGCCCCAGCATTTT. This gives the protein CASSPGLSISNQPQHF.

This clonotype has a handful of counts. The J gene is TRBJ2-1, the V gene TRBV6-5, with D possibly matching TRBD1 (6 bases). V dropped 6 bases and J dropped 4 bases, with 7 bases sitting between them. The germline gives CDR1 MNHEY, CDR2 SVGAGI. The CDR3 covers 12 residues. CDR3 sequence (DNA): TGTGCCAGCAGAGGGGGATACAATGAGCAGTTCTTC. Its protein product is CASRGGYNEQFF.

This clonotype was counted between two and nine times. V usage is TRBV20-1 and J usage is TRBJ2-5; 15 bases map to TRBD2. V was pared by 6 bases and J by 4 bases, with 3 bases of the junction left unmatched. The germline CDR1 and CDR2 sequences are DFQATT and SNEGSKA (reference sequence). The length of the CDR3 is 14 residues. The DNA for the CDR3 is TGCAGTGCCAGGGGACTAGCGGGAGGAGAGACCCAGTACTTC. Encoded protein: CSARGLAGGETQYF.

V gene TRBV7-9 combines with J gene TRBJ1-5, with no clear D. Trimming stripped 1 base from V and 6 bases from J, with 13 bases between. This CDR3 comprises 15 residues. In germline, CDR1 is SEHNR, CDR2 FQNEAQ (reference sequence). CDR3 DNA: TGTGCCAGCAGCTTAGACGGCTATATGGCTCAGCCCCAGCATTTT. Its protein is CASSLDGYMAQPQHF.

This clonotype was seen only a few times. V and J are TRBV28 and TRBJ2-1, with 7 bases identical to TRBD1. TRBJ2-7 explains the end of the DNA better; the J call may be wrong. The germline V gene has CDR1 MDHEN and CDR2 SYDVKM. This CDR3 has 13 residues. The CDR3 spells CASTRGPSYEQYF. CDR3 sequence (DNA): TGTGCCAGCACGAGGGGGCCTTCCTACGAGCAGTACTTC.

The rearrangement uses TRBV10-3 and TRBJ1-5, with D unclear. Germline V gene sequence: CDR1 ENHRY, CDR2 SYGVKD. The CDR3 loop spans 13 amino acids. Trimming stripped 2 bases from V and 5 bases from J, with 7 bases between. The DNA of the CDR3 is TGTGCCATCAGTGAGACGGGCCATCAGCCCCAGCATTTT. Translating it yields CAISETGHQPQHF.

The chain carries TRBV7-9 and TRBJ2-7; unclear D gene. Trimming removed 1 base from V and 3 bases from J, with 13 bases in between. There are 15 residues in the CDR3. Germline CDR1 and CDR2: SEHNR and FQNEAQ (reference sequence). CDR3 sequence reads: CASSLGEPFSYEQYF. In nucleotides, the CDR3 is TGTGCCAGCAGCTTAGGCGAGCCGTTTAGCTACGAGCAGTACTTC.

This clonotype was detected a few times. V usage is TRBV7-2 and J usage is TRBJ2-3, with D perhaps matching TRBD2 (6 bases). Trimming pared 5 bases from V and 0 bases from J, leaving 15 bases between. The germline gives CDR1 SGHTA, CDR2 FQGNSA. The CDR3 is made up of 16 amino acids. The CDR3 region has the DNA TGTGCCAGCAGCCCCGCCGGGACTTATAGCACAGATACGCAGTATTTT. Translated: CASSPAGTYSTDTQYF.

Note on this clonotype: One junction end does not reproduce the germline sequence, and a read error may be involved. This sequence joins TRBV29-1 and TRBJ1-1; TRBD1 might be the D (5 bases). Germline V gene data show CDR1 as SQVTM and CDR2 as ANQGSEA. There are 12 residues in the CDR3. The CDR3 spells CSVPGLNTETFF. As DNA, the CDR3 is TGCAGCGTTCCAGGGCTGAACACTGAAACTTTCTTT.

The V call is TRBV20-1, the J call TRBJ2-3, with D possibly matching TRBD1 (6 bases). Germline CDR1 DFQATT, CDR2 SNEGSKA (reference sequence). This CDR3 has 16 amino acids. V lost 0 bases, J lost 2 bases, and 15 bases lay in between. The CDR3 region has the DNA TGCAGTGCTAGAGATCCGAACAGGGTTCCCACAGATACGCAGTATTTT. Its translation: CSARDPNRVPTDTQYF.

This clonotype was counted many times. The rearrangement joins TRBV7-9 to TRBJ2-2; D tentatively reads TRBD1 or TRBD2 (5 bases each). Germline loops: CDR1 SEHNR, CDR2 FQNEAQ (reference sequence). Trimming pared 1 base from V and 4 bases from J, leaving 7 bases between. The length of the CDR3 is 14 residues. The DNA of the CDR3 is TGTGCCAGCAGCTTAGGGGGGTTCACCGGGGAGCTGTTTTTT. Encoded protein: CASSLGGFTGELFF.

V and J are TRBV5-1 and TRBJ1-6; TRBD1 is a possible D gene (5 bases). The length of the CDR3 is 16 residues. Trimming removed 0 bases at V and 7 bases at J, with 14 bases between. Per the germline V gene, CDR1 is SGHRS and CDR2 is YFSETQ. CDR3: CASSLGQGIWNSPLHF. The CDR3, as DNA: TGCGCCAGCAGCTTGGGGCAGGGAATTTGGAATTCACCCCTCCACTTT.

This clonotype was recorded a few times. CDR3 loop: CASSQDRERRGLETQYF. The DNA for the CDR3 is TGTGCCAGCAGCCAAGATCGGGAAAGACGGGGATTAGAGACCCAGTACTTC. J is TRBJ2-5 and V is TRBV3-1; D might be TRBD2 (5 bases). The CDR3 spans 17 residues. The V gene's germline CDR1 is LGHDT and CDR2 YNNKEL (reference sequence). With 0 bases removed from V and 4 bases from J, the gap between germline ends came to 18 bases.

DNA of the CDR3: TGTGCCAGCAGCTTACGGGGCGGGAGGGGGACAGATACGCAGTATTTT. Amino acids: CASSLRGGRGTDTQYF. J is TRBJ2-3 and V is TRBV7-2; 9 bases fit TRBD2. Germline CDR1 reads SGHTA; CDR2 reads FQGNSA. There are 16 residues in the CDR3. The J segment lost 3 bases and the V segment lost 2 bases, leaving 6 bases of the junction unmatched.

This clonotype was seen a handful of times. Lacking the conserved final phenylalanine or tryptophan, this CDR3 likely reflects a read error. Because the CDR3's place on the DNA is in doubt, the DNA is left out and the CDR3 is given as listed by TCRdb. This chain joins TRBV11-2 and TRBJ2-4; the table calls TRBD2, which could not be checked here. Germline V lookup: CDR1 SGHAT, CDR2 FQNNGV. Counting both end residues, the CDR3 totals 13 amino acids. CDR3 amino acids: CASSLTGTSGFIV.

This clonotype has only a few counts. The rearrangement uses TRBV6-5 and TRBJ2-5, with TRBD1 matching 11 bases. The CDR3 is 15 residues long. Germline CDR1 is MNHEY and CDR2 is SVGAGI. Trimming cost V 0 bases and J 5 bases; bases outside gene matches: 2. The CDR3 region has the DNA TGTGCCAGCAGTTACTCCGGGACAGGGGGGGAGACCCAGTACTTC. It codes for CASSYSGTGGETQYF.

This clonotype was observed a handful of times. The V and J genes are TRBV6-1 and TRBJ2-5, with TRBD2 as a possible D gene (5 bases). The J call could be wrong; TRBJ2-7 is a better fit for the DNA end. The CDR3 totals 15 residues. The germline V gene encodes CDR1 MNHNS and CDR2 SASEGT. The CDR3: CASSEVERFSYEQYF. The CDR3 DNA is TGTGCCAGCAGTGAAGTTGAGCGGTTCTCCTACGAGCAGTACTTC.

This clonotype appeared a few times. The rearrangement links TRBV6-5 to TRBJ2-3; the D call may be TRBD1 or TRBD2 (5 bases each). Germline-derived CDR1 and CDR2 are MNHEY and SVGAGI. Trimming took 7 bases from V and 5 from J, leaving 19 bases between them. The CDR3 runs to 15 residues. CDR3 loop: CASNRGRRGGDTQYF. Here the CDR3 DNA reads TGTGCCAGCAACCGGGGCAGACGAGGCGGAGATACGCAGTATTTT.

The chain recombines TRBV7-9 with TRBJ1-4; no clear D gene. With 3 bases removed from V and 0 bases from J, the gap between germline ends came to 11 bases. Looked up from germline, CDR1 is SEHNR and CDR2 is FQNEAQ (reference sequence). The CDR3 consists of 16 residues. CDR3 sequence reads: CASSLGNIPTNEKLFF. The CDR3 coding sequence is TGTGCCAGCAGCTTGGGGAATATTCCAACTAATGAAAAACTGTTTTTT.

The J gene is TRBJ1-5, the V gene TRBV20-1, with D perhaps matching TRBD1 (5 bases). CDR1 DFQATT and CDR2 SNEGSKA come from the germline V gene (reference sequence). The CDR3 has 16 residues. The germline V and J ends were trimmed by 6 bases and 0 bases, with 18 bases remaining between them. This CDR3 reads CSARRRRGLSNQPQHF. In DNA, the CDR3 is TGCAGTGCCCGTAGGCGGCGGGGCCTTAGCAATCAGCCCCAGCATTTT.

The rearrangement links TRBV12-3 or TRBV12-4 to TRBJ1-4, with no clear D. V shed 8 bases and J shed 7 bases, with 11 bases lying between them. The CDR3 loop spans 12 amino acids. CDR3 nucleotide sequence: TGTGCCAGCGCCTATGGTGGTGAAAAACTGTTTTTT. As protein: CASAYGGEKLFF.

The CDR3 DNA reads as TGTGCCAGCAGCCCCAGACTAGCGGGGGGCGAGGAGACCCAGTACTTC. Residues: CASSPRLAGGEETQYF. The chain has TRBV12-3 or TRBV12-4 and TRBJ2-5, with 13 nucleotides matching TRBD2. The CDR3 runs 16 residues. J gave up 5 bases and V 6 bases, and 9 bases lay outside the gene matches.

Remarks on this clonotype: Relative to the germline gene, one junction end is altered; a read error may explain this. The chain recombines TRBV7-9 with TRBJ2-2, with 12 bases fitting TRBD2. The germline gives CDR1 SEHNR, CDR2 FQNEAQ (reference sequence). The CDR3 contains 15 residues. The CDR3: CVSSLTSGRSGELFF. Here the CDR3 DNA reads TGTGTCAGCAGCTTGACTAGCGGGAGATCCGGGGAGCTGTTTTTT.

Only a few counts were recorded for this clonotype. The chain has TRBV5-5 and TRBJ2-6; TRBD1 matches 8 bases. After removal of 4 bases from V and 3 bases from J, the junction contained 9 bases not matched to a gene. In germline, CDR1 is SGHKS, CDR2 YYEKEE (reference sequence). This CDR3 contains 17 residues. The CDR3: CASSPWTGSSGANVLTF. As DNA, the CDR3 is TGTGCCAGCAGCCCTTGGACAGGGTCGAGTGGGGCCAACGTCCTGACTTTC.

The V call is TRBV5-1, the J call TRBJ2-5, with D perhaps matching TRBD1 or TRBD2 (5 bases each). The V gene lost 3 bases and the J gene lost 3 bases, with 15 bases spanning the gap. In germline, CDR1 is SGHRS, CDR2 YFSETQ. CDR3 length equals 15 residues. The CDR3 DNA sequence: TGCGCCAGCAGCTATCGGGACCCTATCAAAGAGACCCAGTACTTC. It specifies CASSYRDPIKETQYF.